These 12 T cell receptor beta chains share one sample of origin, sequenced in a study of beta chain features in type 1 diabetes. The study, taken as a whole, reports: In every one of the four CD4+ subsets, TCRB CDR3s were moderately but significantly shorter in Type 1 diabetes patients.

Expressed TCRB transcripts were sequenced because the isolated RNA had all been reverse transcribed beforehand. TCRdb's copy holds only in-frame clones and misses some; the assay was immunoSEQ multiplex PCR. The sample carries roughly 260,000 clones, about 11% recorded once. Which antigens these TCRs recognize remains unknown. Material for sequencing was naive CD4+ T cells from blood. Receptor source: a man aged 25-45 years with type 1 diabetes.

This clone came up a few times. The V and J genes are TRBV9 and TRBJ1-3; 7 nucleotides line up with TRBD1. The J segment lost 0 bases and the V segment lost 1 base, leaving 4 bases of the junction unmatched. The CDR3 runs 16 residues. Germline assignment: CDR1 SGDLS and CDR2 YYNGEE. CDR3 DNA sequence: TGTGCCAGCAGCGTAACAGGGGCCTACTCTGGAAACACCATATATTTT. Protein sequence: CASSVTGAYSGNTIYF.

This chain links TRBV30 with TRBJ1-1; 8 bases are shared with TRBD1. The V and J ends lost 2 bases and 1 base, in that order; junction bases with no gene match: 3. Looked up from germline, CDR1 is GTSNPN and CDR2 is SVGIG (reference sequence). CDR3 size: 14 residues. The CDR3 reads CAWSFGQGNTEAFF. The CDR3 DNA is TGTGCCTGGAGTTTCGGACAGGGGAACACTGAAGCTTTCTTT.

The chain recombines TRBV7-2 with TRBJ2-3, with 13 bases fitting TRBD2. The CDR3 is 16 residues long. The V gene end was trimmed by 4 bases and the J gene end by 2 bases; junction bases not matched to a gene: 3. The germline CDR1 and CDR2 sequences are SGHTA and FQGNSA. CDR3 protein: CASSSGLAGPTDTQYF. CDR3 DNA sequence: TGTGCCAGCAGCTCGGGACTAGCGGGGCCCACAGATACGCAGTATTTT.

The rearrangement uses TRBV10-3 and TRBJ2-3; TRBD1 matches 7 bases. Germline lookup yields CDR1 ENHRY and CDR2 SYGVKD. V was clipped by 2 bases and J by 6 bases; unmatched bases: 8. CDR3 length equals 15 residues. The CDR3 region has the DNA TGTGCCATCAGTGAGGAGGGGGCAACCGGGGATACGCAGTATTTT. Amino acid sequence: CAISEEGATGDTQYF.

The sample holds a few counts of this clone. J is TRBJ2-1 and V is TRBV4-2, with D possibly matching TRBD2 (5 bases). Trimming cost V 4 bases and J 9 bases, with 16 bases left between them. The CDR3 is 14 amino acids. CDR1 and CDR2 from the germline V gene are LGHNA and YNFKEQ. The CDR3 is CASSLPREASEQFF. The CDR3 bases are TGTGCCAGCAGCCTACCGAGGGAAGCGTCTGAGCAGTTCTTC.

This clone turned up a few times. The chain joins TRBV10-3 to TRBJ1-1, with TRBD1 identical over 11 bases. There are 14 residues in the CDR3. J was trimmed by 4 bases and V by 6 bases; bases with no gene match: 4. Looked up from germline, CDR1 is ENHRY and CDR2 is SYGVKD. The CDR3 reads CAISPGQGVTEAFF. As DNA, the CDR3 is TGTGCCATCAGCCCGGGACAGGGGGTCACTGAAGCTTTCTTT.

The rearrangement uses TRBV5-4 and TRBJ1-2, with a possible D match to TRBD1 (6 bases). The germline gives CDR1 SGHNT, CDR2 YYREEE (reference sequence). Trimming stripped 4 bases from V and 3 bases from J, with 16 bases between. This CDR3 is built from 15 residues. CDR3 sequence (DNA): TGTGCCAGCAGCCCAGGGGTGGTGGTAGACTATGGCTACACCTTC. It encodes CASSPGVVVDYGYTF.

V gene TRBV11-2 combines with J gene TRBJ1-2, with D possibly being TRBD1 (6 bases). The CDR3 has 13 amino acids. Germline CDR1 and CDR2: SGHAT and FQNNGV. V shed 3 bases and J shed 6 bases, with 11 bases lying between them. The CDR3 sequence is CASSFAQGDGYTF. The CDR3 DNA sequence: TGTGCCAGCAGCTTTGCACAGGGAGATGGCTACACCTTC.

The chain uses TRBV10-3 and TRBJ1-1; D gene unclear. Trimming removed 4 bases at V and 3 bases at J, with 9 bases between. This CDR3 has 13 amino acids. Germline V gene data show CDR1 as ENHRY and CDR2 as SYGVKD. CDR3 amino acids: CAISVTEDTEAFF. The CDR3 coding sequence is TGTGCCATCAGTGTCACGGAGGACACTGAAGCTTTCTTT.

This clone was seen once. The CDR3 region is CASSSGLSAEKLFF. In DNA, the CDR3 is TGTGCCAGTAGTTCAGGGCTTTCGGCTGAAAAACTGTTTTTT. J is TRBJ1-4 and V is TRBV19, with a possible D match to TRBD1 (5 bases). The CDR3 totals 14 residues. CDR1 and CDR2 from the germline V gene are LNHDA and SQIVND (reference sequence). V was trimmed by 5 bases and J by 7 bases, leaving 14 bases between them.

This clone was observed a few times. CDR3 residues: CASSQGTRRTAYEKLFF. DNA of the CDR3: TGCGCCAGCAGCCAAGGAACCCGGAGGACAGCGTATGAAAAACTGTTTTTT. The chain links TRBV4-1 to TRBJ1-4; D is perhaps TRBD1 (6 bases). V shed 1 base and J shed 6 bases, with 18 bases lying between them. The CDR3 sequence is 17 residues long. Per germline, CDR1 MGHRA and CDR2 YSYEKL.

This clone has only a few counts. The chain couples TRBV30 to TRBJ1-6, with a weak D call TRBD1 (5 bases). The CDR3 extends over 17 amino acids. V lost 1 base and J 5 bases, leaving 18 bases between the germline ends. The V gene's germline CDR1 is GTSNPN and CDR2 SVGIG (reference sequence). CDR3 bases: TGTGCCTGGAGTGGTGCAAGGACAAATTTCCATAATTCACCCCTCCACTTT. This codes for CAWSGARTNFHNSPLHF.